Listed below are T cell receptor beta chains from one sample, sequenced in a study of T cells in narcolepsy. Sequenced by immunoSEQ multiplex PCR; TCRdb stores in-frame clones only, minus some. The table includes over 25,000 clones, 75% to 90% detected once. The sequencing sample was made of CD45RA- memory CD4+ T cells from PBMCs. The source is a human donor with narcolepsy. Each CDR3 is given with its conserved first and last residue. A D gene is named only where the DNA matches it firmly.

>NA|TRBJ2-7|TRBV6-1
TGTGCCAGCAGTCCCCTCCAGGAGCAGTACTTC
CASSPLQEQYF
>NA|TRBJ1-1|TRBV7-9
TGTGCCAGCAGCGCCCCAGTCGGGGCTGGAACTGAAGCTTTCTTT
CASSAPVGAGTEAFF
>NA|TRBJ1-2|TRBV28
TGTGCCAGCAGCCATAGAATGACAGCGCTCTATGGCTACACCTTC
CASSHRMTALYGYTF
>TRBD1|TRBJ2-1|TRBV7-2
TGTGCCAGCAGCCTGCGACAGGGGGCCGATTATGAGCAGTTCTTC
CASSLRQGADYEQFF
>TRBD1|TRBJ1-2|TRBV19
TGTGCCAGTAGTCTGGGACAGGGGATAGAAGGCTACACCTTC
CASSLGQGIEGYTF
>NA|TRBJ2-4|TRBV30
TGTGCCTGGAGTGGGGGCGGCATTCAGTACTTC
CAWSGGGIQYF
>NA|TRBJ1-2|TRBV19
TGTGCCAGTAGTAGACAGGAATACGGCTACACCTTC
CASSRQEYGYTF
>TRBD1|TRBJ2-1|TRBV6-6
TGTGCCAGCAGCCTCGACAGGGGCCTGATCTTC
CASSLDRGLIF
>NA|TRBJ1-3|TRBV11-2
TGTGCCAGCAGCTCCCCCCGAGGGTCTGGAAACACCATATATTTT
CASSSPRGSGNTIYF
>TRBD2|TRBJ2-1|TRBV11-2
TGTGCCAGCAGCTTAGGGGGACTAGCGGGACTTAGCTCCTACAATGAGCAGTTCTTC
CASSLGGLAGLSSYNEQFF
>NA|TRBJ2-1|TRBV7-9
TGTGCCAGCAGCCCCCACTTCGGGCCTTCCGTTAATGAGCAGTTCTTC
CASSPHFGPSVNEQFF
>NA|TRBJ1-2|TRBV7-2
TGTGCCAGCAGCCCGCGACAGAGCTATGGCTACACCTTC
CASSPRQSYGYTF